This entry lists 28 T cell receptor beta chains sequenced from one sample in a study of T cell responses to AZD1222 COVID-19 vaccine. Clones were read by immunoSEQ multiplex PCR, and TCRdb kept only the in-frame ones, dropping some. In the table there are approximately 100,000 clones, approximately 91% of which are singletons. This material consisted of peripheral blood, taken on day 0 of AZD1222 vaccination. All receptors come from an adult in good health.

The chain joins TRBV6-5 to TRBJ1-2, with TRBD1 identical over 9 bases. Per the germline V gene, CDR1 is MNHEY and CDR2 is SVGAGI. The J segment lost 5 bases and the V segment lost 0 bases, leaving 7 bases of the junction unmatched. The CDR3 totals 16 residues. As DNA, the CDR3 is TGTGCCAGCAGTTACTCGAGCGGGACAGGGATGTATGGCTACACCTTC. Translation gives CASSYSSGTGMYGYTF.

The CDR3 coding sequence is TGTGCCAGCAGCTTAGCACTAGGAGACTATGGCTACACCTTC. The encoded protein is CASSLALGDYGYTF. The chain uses TRBV7-2 and TRBJ1-2; no definite D call. Germline V gene data show CDR1 as SGHTA and CDR2 as FQGNSA. The CDR3 contains 14 residues. Trimming took 0 bases from V and 3 from J, leaving 8 bases between them. Using reference TRBV7-2 and TRBJ1-2 for the parts outside the CDR3, the full variable domain is GAGVSQSPSNKVTEKGKDVELRCDPISGHTALYWYRQSLGQGLEFLIYFQGNSAPDKSGLPSDRFSAERTGGSVSTLTIQRTQQEDSAVYLCASSLALGDYGYTFGSGTRLTVV.

V gene TRBV5-6 combines with J gene TRBJ2-1; TRBD2 agrees at 11 bases. Germline V gene lookup returns CDR1 SGHDT and CDR2 YYEEEE. The V and J ends lost 5 bases and 7 bases, in that order; junction bases with no gene match: 5. This CDR3 spans 14 amino acids. The DNA of the CDR3 is TGTGCCAGCAGATTTAGCGGGGGGGCAAATGAGCAGTTCTTC. It codes for CASRFSGGANEQFF.

The rearrangement uses TRBV6-1 and TRBJ1-5, with D unresolved. The V end lost 3 bases, the J end lost 7 bases, and 10 bases lay between the germline ends. Germline CDR1 MNHNS, CDR2 SASEGT. This CDR3 has 13 amino acids. The CDR3 spells CASSDFPDQPQHF. Here the CDR3 DNA reads TGTGCCAGCAGTGATTTCCCTGACCAGCCCCAGCATTTT.

This chain links TRBV18 with TRBJ1-1, with D maybe TRBD1 (6 bases). The CDR3 contains 15 residues. From germline, CDR1 is KGHSH and CDR2 LQKENI. Trimming took 0 bases from V and 2 from J, leaving 10 bases between them. The chain's CDR3 is CASSPPGGSNTEAFF. The CDR3 nucleotides are TGTGCCAGCTCACCACCCGGGGGCTCCAACACTGAAGCTTTCTTT.

The CDR3 loop reads CASSFGQSNSPLHF. The CDR3 DNA sequence: TGTGCCAGCAGCTTCGGACAGTCGAATTCACCCCTCCACTTT. The V and J genes are TRBV5-6 and TRBJ1-6; possibly TRBD1 for D (6 bases). Trimming cost V 2 bases and J 7 bases, with 10 bases left between them. Germline V lookup: CDR1 SGHDT, CDR2 YYEEEE. This CDR3 contains 14 residues.

The V call is TRBV5-4, the J call TRBJ1-2; maybe TRBD1 (6 bases). This CDR3 spans 15 amino acids. CDR1 is SGHNT and CDR2 is YYREEE in the germline V gene (reference sequence). Deletions cut 3 bases from V and 4 bases from J, with 16 bases between. The DNA for the CDR3 is TGTGCCAGCAGCTCGCTAGGGGGGGGCGGCTATGGCTACACCTTC. Encoded protein: CASSSLGGGGYGYTF.

The table lists this clone with a count of one. The chain employs TRBV10-3 and TRBJ1-4; D not certain. The germline V gene has CDR1 ENHRY and CDR2 SYGVKD. This CDR3 has 14 amino acids. V dropped 2 bases and J dropped 8 bases, with 12 bases sitting between them. CDR3 DNA sequence: TGTGCCATCAGTGAGCCGGGTCCGAACGAAAAACTGTTTTTT. Translation: CAISEPGPNEKLFF.

The chain joins TRBV4-2 to TRBJ2-5; 9 nucleotides match TRBD2. The DNA matches TRBJ2-7 better at its end, which makes the J call doubtful. The germline V gene has CDR1 LGHNA and CDR2 YNFKEQ. The CDR3 totals 15 residues. For the CDR3, the DNA is TGTGCCAGCAGCCAGGGACTAGCCCGCGGGGACGAGCAGTACTTC. As protein: CASSQGLARGDEQYF.

The chain has TRBV19 and TRBJ1-2, with 9 bases fitting TRBD1. In germline, CDR1 is LNHDA, CDR2 SQIVND (reference sequence). This CDR3 is built from 13 residues. Trimming at V came to 9 bases and at J to 3 bases, leaving 5 bases not matched to a gene. The CDR3 sequence: CASTGGVDYGYTF. DNA of the CDR3: TGTGCCAGCACAGGGGGCGTAGACTATGGCTACACCTTC.

The chain uses TRBV19 and TRBJ2-3, with D tentatively TRBD2 (6 bases). The CDR3 totals 15 residues. Germline V gene lookup returns CDR1 LNHDA and CDR2 SQIVND (reference sequence). Trimming removed 3 bases from V and 4 bases from J, with 14 bases in between. The CDR3 is CASSMDSGLADTQYF. The DNA for the CDR3 is TGTGCCAGTAGTATGGATAGCGGCCTTGCAGATACGCAGTATTTT. The full variable domain, rest sourced from reference TRBV19 and TRBJ2-3, is DGGITQSPKYLFRKEGQNVTLSCEQNLNHDAMYWYRQDPGQGLRLIYYSQIVNDFQKGDIAEGYSVSREKKESFPLTVTSAQKNPTAFYLCASSMDSGLADTQYFGPGTRLTVL.

This sequence joins TRBV6-5 and TRBJ2-1, with TRBD2 matching 13 bases. In germline, CDR1 is MNHEY, CDR2 SVGAGI. The trim removed 3 bases at V and 9 bases at J, leaving 5 bases unmatched. This CDR3 region has 15 residues. CDR3 amino acids: CASSYGLAGVGEQFF. As DNA, the CDR3 is TGTGCCAGCAGTTATGGACTAGCGGGAGTTGGTGAGCAGTTCTTC.

The J gene is TRBJ2-7, the V gene TRBV6-1; TRBD1 agrees at 8 bases. This CDR3 has 16 residues. Germline lookup yields CDR1 MNHNS and CDR2 SASEGT. V lost 4 bases and J lost 2; bases outside the gene matches: 10. CDR3: CASSAARTGPTYEQYF. CDR3 DNA sequence: TGTGCCAGCAGTGCGGCCCGGACAGGGCCTACCTACGAGCAGTACTTC.

The chain links TRBV2 to TRBJ1-6; D is possibly TRBD1 (6 bases). Germline V lookup: CDR1 SNHLY, CDR2 FYNNEI. The CDR3 length is 12 residues. V dropped 7 bases and J dropped 14 bases, with 15 bases sitting between them. DNA of the CDR3: TGTGCCAGCAAAGACCGGGGGCACTCCCTCCACTTT. Protein sequence: CASKDRGHSLHF.

This sequence joins TRBV7-3 and TRBJ2-3; the match to TRBD2 covers 8 bases. CDR1 is SGHTA, CDR2 FQGTGA, per germline. V lost 4 bases to trimming and J lost 2 bases; unmatched junction nucleotides: 11. The CDR3 runs to 17 residues. The chain's CDR3 is CASSSPVSGGFTDTQYF. In DNA, the CDR3 is TGTGCCAGCAGCTCCCCAGTGAGCGGGGGCTTCACAGATACGCAGTATTTT.

Only one count was recorded for this clone. This chain joins TRBV27 and TRBJ2-2; tentative D call: TRBD1 (5 bases). Germline-derived CDR1 and CDR2 are MNHEY and SMNVEV (reference sequence). This CDR3 has 13 residues. V lost 11 bases and J 3 bases, leaving 13 bases between the germline ends. CDR3 residues: CAAQAGYTGELFF. DNA of the CDR3: TGTGCCGCACAAGCAGGGTACACCGGGGAGCTGTTTTTT.

The V and J genes are TRBV3-1 (or the pseudogene TRBV3-2) and TRBJ1-2; D is ambiguous. Trimming shortened V by 1 base and J by 5 bases, and 8 bases separated the two germline ends. From germline, CDR1 is LGHDT and CDR2 YNNKEL (reference sequence). The CDR3 runs 13 residues. CDR3: CASSQATRYGYTF. DNA of the CDR3: TGTGCCAGCAGCCAAGCGACCAGGTATGGCTACACCTTC.

The chain recombines TRBV6-5 with TRBJ2-3; 9 positions agree with TRBD1. The CDR3 loop spans 16 amino acids. Unmatched junction bases numbered 3, after V lost 0 bases and J lost 2 bases. Germline V gene data show CDR1 as MNHEY and CDR2 as SVGAGI. The CDR3 here is CASSYSGTGFTDTQYF. DNA for the CDR3: TGTGCCAGCAGTTACTCCGGGACAGGGTTCACAGATACGCAGTATTTT.

The chain links TRBV7-2 to TRBJ1-3; TRBD1 aligns across 8 bases. V dropped 5 bases and J dropped 2; count of bases not matched to a gene: 5. Per germline, CDR1 SGHTA and CDR2 FQGNSA. This CDR3 is built from 15 residues. The CDR3 sequence: CASSDRTGTGNTIYF. The CDR3 nucleotides are TGTGCCAGCAGCGACAGGACAGGGACTGGAAACACCATATATTTT.

J is TRBJ2-5 and V is TRBV5-1; 8 bases match TRBD1. CDR1 SGHRS and CDR2 YFSETQ come from the germline V gene. V shed 4 bases and J 1 base; nucleotides not matched to a gene: 3. CDR3 length equals 14 residues. CDR3 sequence reads: CASSPGQGQETQYF. The CDR3 region has the DNA TGCGCCAGCAGCCCCGGACAGGGCCAAGAGACCCAGTACTTC.

J is TRBJ1-2 and V is TRBV2; TRBD1 matches at 8 bases. The CDR3 runs to 15 residues. With 3 bases clipped from V and 5 bases from J, the junction kept 8 bases outside the gene matches. Germline CDR1 reads SNHLY; CDR2 reads FYNNEI. The CDR3 region has the DNA TGTGCCAGCAGTGAGACCCCGGGACAGGTTTATGGCTACACCTTC. It yields the protein CASSETPGQVYGYTF.

The CDR3 here is CASSKGQEGYTF. The CDR3 bases are TGTGCCAGCAGCAAAGGACAGGAGGGCTACACCTTC. The gene calls are TRBV7-9 and TRBJ1-2; 7 bases fit TRBD1. The trim removed 5 bases at V and 8 bases at J, leaving 5 bases unmatched. The CDR3 sequence is 12 residues long. Germline CDR1 SEHNR, CDR2 FQNEAQ (reference sequence).

The chain has TRBV18 and TRBJ1-1; D not certain. V lost 2 bases to trimming and J lost 1 base, with 5 bases between them. The CDR3 has 13 amino acids. Germline values: CDR1 KGHSH, CDR2 LQKENI. DNA for the CDR3: TGTGCCAGCTCACCATTAGAGAACACTGAAGCTTTCTTT. Translating it yields CASSPLENTEAFF.

V is TRBV18 and J is TRBJ2-7, with D uncertain. The CDR3 has 17 residues. CDR1 KGHSH and CDR2 LQKENI come from the germline V gene. The V end was cut by 3 bases, the J end by 4 bases, with 22 bases between. CDR3 DNA: TGTGCCAGCTCACCGGAGCCGGTCCGGTCCTATAGGTACGAGCAGTACTTC. Translation: CASSPEPVRSYRYEQYF.

The J gene is TRBJ1-2, the V gene TRBV11-2; D not certain. This CDR3 is built from 15 residues. Trimming took 4 bases from V and 4 from J, leaving 16 bases between them. Germline V gives CDR1 SGHAT, CDR2 FQNNGV. CDR3 sequence (DNA): TGTGCCAGCAGCTCCTTTCGTGAGTGGATCTATGGCTACACCTTC. Translation gives CASSSFREWIYGYTF.

The gene calls are TRBV7-8 and TRBJ2-1; 9 bases align to TRBD1. V lost 5 bases and J lost 7; bases outside the gene matches: 12. Germline assignment: CDR1 SGHVS and CDR2 FQNEAQ. This CDR3 comprises 16 residues. The chain's CDR3 is CASSPPGQGSQNEQFF. CDR3 in DNA: TGTGCCAGCAGCCCCCCGGGACAGGGATCGCAAAATGAGCAGTTCTTC.

The chain is built from TRBV7-2 and TRBJ2-5; 10 bases match TRBD2. CDR3 length: 16 residues. Per the germline V gene, CDR1 is SGHTA and CDR2 is FQGNSA. The V segment lost 3 bases and the J segment 5 bases; nucleotides outside the gene matches: 9. The CDR3 coding sequence is TGTGCCAGCAGCTTGACCCGTTCACTAGCGGGGGAGACCCAGTACTTC. Translated, it gives CASSLTRSLAGETQYF.

The V and J genes are TRBV21-1 and TRBJ2-3; the table's TRBD2 call for D was not verified on the DNA. TRBV21-1 is termed a pseudogene. This CDR3 has 16 residues. The CDR3 sequence is CASISTSGTSTDTQYF. In DNA, the CDR3 is TGTGCCAGCATTTCAACTAGCGGCACTAGCACAGATACGCAGTATTTT.